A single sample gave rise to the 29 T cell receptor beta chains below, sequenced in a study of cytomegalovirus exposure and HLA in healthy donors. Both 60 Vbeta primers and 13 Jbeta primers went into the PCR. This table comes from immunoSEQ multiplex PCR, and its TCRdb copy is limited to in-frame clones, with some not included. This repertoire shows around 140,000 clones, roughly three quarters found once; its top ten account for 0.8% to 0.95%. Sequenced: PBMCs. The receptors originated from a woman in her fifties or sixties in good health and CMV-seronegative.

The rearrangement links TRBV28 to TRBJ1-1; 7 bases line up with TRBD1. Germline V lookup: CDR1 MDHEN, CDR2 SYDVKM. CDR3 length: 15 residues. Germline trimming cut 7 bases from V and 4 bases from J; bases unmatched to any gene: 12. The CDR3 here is CASKTGRTSGTEAFF. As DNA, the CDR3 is TGTGCCAGCAAGACAGGGAGGACGTCCGGCACTGAAGCTTTCTTT.

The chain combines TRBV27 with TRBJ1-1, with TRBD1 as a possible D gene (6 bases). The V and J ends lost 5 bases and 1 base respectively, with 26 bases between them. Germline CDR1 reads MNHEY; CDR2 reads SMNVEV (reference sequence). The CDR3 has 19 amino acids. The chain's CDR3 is CASSPRNTGMRGANTEAFF. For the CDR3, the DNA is TGTGCCAGCAGTCCGCGGAACACAGGGATGAGAGGTGCGAACACTGAAGCTTTCTTT.

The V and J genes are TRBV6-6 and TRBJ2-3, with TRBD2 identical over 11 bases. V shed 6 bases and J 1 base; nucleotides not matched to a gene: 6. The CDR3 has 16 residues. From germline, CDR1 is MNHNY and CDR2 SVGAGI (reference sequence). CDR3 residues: CASRAILAGGTDTQYF. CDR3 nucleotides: TGTGCCAGCAGAGCTATACTAGCGGGAGGCACAGATACGCAGTATTTT.

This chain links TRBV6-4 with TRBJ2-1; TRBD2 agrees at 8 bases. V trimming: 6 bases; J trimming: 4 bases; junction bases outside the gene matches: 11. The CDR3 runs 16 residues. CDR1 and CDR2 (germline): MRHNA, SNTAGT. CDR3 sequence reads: CASSQKSGGGYNEQFF. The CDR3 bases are TGTGCCAGCAGCCAAAAAAGCGGGGGAGGGTACAATGAGCAGTTCTTC.

As DNA, the CDR3 is TGTGCCACCCGATTGACTAGCGGAAGCTCCTACGAGCAGTACTTC. Its translation: CATRLTSGSSYEQYF. This chain connects TRBV15 to TRBJ2-7, with TRBD2 matching 9 bases. With 8 bases clipped from V and 0 bases from J, the junction kept 8 bases outside the gene matches. This CDR3 contains 15 residues. CDR1 is LNHNV, CDR2 YYDKDF, per germline (reference sequence).

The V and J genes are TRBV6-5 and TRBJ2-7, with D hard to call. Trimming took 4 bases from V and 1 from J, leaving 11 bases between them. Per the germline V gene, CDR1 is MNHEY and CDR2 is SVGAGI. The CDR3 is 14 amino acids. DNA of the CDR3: TGTGCCAGCAGTTCTTTTTCAGGATCCTACGAGCAGTACTTC. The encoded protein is CASSSFSGSYEQYF.

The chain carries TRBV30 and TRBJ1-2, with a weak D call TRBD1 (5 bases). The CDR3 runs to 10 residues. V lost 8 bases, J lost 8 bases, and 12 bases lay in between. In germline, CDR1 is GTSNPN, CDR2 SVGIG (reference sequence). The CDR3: CAQQAWGYTF. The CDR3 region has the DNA TGTGCCCAACAGGCATGGGGCTACACCTTC.

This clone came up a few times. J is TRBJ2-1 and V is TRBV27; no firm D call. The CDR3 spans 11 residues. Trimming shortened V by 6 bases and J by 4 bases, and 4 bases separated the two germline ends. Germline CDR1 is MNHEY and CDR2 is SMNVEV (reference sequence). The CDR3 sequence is CASRSYNEQFF. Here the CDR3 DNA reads TGTGCCAGCAGATCATACAATGAGCAGTTCTTC.

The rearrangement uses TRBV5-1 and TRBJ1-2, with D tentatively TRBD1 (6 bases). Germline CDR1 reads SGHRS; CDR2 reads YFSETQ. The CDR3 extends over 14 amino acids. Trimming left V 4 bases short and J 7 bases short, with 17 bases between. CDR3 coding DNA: TGCGCCAGCAGCGAAACGACAGGAATCGGTGGCTACACCTTC. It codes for CASSETTGIGGYTF.

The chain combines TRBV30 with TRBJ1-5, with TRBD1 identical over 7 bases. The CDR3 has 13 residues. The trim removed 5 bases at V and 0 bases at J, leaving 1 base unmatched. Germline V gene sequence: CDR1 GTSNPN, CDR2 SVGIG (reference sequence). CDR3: CAWGTDSNQPQHF. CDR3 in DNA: TGTGCCTGGGGGACAGATAGCAATCAGCCCCAGCATTTT.

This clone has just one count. This CDR3 reads CASSLGVTSGSYEQYF. The CDR3 DNA is TGTGCCAGCAGCTTGGGCGTGACTAGCGGGAGCTACGAGCAGTACTTC. This rearrangement joins TRBV7-2 to TRBJ2-7, with TRBD2 matching 12 bases. This CDR3 is 16 amino acids long. The germline gives CDR1 SGHTA, CDR2 FQGNSA. Trimming took 3 bases from V and 3 from J; bases not matched to a gene: 6.

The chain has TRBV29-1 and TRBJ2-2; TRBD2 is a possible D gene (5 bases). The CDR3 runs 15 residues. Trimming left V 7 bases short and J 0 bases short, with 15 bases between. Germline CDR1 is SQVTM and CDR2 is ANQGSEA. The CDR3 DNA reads TGCAGCGCCGAGAGGGCGGATCCGAACACCGGGGAGCTGTTTTTT. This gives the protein CSAERADPNTGELFF.

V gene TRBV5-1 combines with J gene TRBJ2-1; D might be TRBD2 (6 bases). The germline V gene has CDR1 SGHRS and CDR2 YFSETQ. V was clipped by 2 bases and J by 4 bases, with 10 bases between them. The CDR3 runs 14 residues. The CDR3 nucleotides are TGCGCCAGCAGCTTACTGGGACTTTACAATGAGCAGTTCTTC. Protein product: CASSLLGLYNEQFF.

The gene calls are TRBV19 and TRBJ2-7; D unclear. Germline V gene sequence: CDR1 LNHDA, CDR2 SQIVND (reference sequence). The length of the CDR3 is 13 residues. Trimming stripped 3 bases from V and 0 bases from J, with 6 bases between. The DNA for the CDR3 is TGTGCCAGTAGTATGGCAGACTCCTACGAGCAGTACTTC. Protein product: CASSMADSYEQYF.

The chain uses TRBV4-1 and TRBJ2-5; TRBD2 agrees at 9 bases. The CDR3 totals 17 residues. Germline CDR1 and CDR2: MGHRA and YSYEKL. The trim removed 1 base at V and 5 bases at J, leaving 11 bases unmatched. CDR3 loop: CASSQVLAGVAWETQYF. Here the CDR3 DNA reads TGCGCCAGCAGCCAAGTCTTAGCGGGAGTAGCTTGGGAGACCCAGTACTTC.

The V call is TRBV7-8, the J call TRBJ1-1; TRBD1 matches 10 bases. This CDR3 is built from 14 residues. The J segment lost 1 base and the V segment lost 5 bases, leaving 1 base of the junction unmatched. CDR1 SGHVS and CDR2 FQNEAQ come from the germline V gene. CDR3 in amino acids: CASSRDRGNTEAFF. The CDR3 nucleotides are TGTGCCAGCAGCCGGGACAGGGGGAACACTGAAGCTTTCTTT.

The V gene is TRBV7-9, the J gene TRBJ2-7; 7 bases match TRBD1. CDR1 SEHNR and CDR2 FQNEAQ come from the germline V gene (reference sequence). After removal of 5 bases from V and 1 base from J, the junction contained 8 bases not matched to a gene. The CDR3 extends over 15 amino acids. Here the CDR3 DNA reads TGTGCCAGCAGCCCGTTACAGGGGAAATCCTACGAGCAGTACTTC. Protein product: CASSPLQGKSYEQYF.

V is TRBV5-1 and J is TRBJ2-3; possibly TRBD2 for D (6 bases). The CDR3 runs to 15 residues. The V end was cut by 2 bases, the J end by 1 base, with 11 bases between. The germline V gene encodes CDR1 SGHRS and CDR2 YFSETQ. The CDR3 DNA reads TGCGCCAGCAGCTTCTTTTGGGGGGGCACAGATACGCAGTATTTT. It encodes CASSFFWGGTDTQYF.

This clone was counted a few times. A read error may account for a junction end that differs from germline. CDR3 sequence (DNA): TGTTCCAGCAGCTTGCAGGGACAGGGCACAGATACGCAGTATTTT. It encodes CSSSLQGQGTDTQYF. The chain carries TRBV7-9 and TRBJ2-3, with 8 bases that match TRBD1. Germline V gene lookup returns CDR1 SEHNR and CDR2 FQNEAQ (reference sequence). CDR3 length equals 15 residues.

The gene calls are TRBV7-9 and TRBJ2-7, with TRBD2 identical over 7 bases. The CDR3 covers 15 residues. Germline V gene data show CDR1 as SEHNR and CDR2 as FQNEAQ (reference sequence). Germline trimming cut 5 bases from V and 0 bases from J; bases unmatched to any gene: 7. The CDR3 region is CASSPMGGGSYEQYF. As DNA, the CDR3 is TGTGCCAGCAGCCCGATGGGCGGGGGCTCCTACGAGCAGTACTTC.

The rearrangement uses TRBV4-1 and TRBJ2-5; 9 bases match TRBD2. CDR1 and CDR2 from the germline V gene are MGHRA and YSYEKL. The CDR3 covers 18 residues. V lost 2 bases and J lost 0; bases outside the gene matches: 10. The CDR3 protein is CASSQLGALAGYQETQYF. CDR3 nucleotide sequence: TGCGCCAGCAGCCAACTCGGGGCCCTAGCGGGGTACCAAGAGACCCAGTACTTC.

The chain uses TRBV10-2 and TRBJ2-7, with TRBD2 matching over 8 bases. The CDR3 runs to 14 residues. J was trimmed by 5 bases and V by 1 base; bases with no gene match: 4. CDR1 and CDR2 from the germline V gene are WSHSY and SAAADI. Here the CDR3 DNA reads TGCGCCAGCAGTGAGTATGGGCGGGAGGACGAGCAGTACTTC. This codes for CASSEYGREDEQYF.

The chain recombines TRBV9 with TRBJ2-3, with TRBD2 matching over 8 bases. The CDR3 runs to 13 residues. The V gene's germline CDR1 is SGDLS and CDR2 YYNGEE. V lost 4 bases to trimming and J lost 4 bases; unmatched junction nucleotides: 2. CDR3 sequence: CASSLGGADTQYF. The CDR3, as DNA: TGTGCCAGCAGCCTCGGGGGGGCAGATACGCAGTATTTT.

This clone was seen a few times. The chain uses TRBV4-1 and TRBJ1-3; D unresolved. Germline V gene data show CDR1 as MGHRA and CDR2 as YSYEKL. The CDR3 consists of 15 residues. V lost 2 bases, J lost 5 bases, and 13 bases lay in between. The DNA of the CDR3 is TGCGCCAGCAGCCAATATGGCTTTGGTAGAAACACCATATATTTT. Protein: CASSQYGFGRNTIYF.

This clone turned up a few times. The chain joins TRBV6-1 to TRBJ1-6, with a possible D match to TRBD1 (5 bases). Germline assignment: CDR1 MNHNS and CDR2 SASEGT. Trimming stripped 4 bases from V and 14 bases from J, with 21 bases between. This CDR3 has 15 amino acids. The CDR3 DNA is TGTGCCAGCAGTGGCACAGGACAAAAAGCCGTGTCCCTCCACTTT. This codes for CASSGTGQKAVSLHF.

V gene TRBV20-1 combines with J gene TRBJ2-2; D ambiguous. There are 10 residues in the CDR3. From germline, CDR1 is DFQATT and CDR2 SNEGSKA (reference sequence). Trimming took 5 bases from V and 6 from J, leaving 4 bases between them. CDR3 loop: CSAPSGELFF. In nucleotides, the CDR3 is TGCAGTGCTCCCTCCGGGGAGCTGTTTTTT.

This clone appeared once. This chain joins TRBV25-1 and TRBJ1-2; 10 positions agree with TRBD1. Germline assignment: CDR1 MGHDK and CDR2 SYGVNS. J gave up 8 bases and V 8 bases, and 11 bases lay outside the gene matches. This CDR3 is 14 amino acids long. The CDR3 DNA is TGTGCCAGCCTGGGACAGGGGATTCGTTGGGGCTACACCTTC. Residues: CASLGQGIRWGYTF.

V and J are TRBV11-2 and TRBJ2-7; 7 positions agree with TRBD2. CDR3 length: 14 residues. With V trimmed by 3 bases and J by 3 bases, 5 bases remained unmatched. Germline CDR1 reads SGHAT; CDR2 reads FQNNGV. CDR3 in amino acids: CASSFLLADYEQYF. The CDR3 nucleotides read TGTGCCAGCAGCTTTCTTCTAGCGGACTACGAGCAGTACTTC.

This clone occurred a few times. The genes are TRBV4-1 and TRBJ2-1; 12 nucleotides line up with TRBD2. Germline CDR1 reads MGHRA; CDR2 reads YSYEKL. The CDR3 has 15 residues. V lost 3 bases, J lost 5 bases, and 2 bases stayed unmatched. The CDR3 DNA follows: TGCGCCAGCAGCCACGGACTAGCGGGGAACAATGAGCAGTTCTTC. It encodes CASSHGLAGNNEQFF.